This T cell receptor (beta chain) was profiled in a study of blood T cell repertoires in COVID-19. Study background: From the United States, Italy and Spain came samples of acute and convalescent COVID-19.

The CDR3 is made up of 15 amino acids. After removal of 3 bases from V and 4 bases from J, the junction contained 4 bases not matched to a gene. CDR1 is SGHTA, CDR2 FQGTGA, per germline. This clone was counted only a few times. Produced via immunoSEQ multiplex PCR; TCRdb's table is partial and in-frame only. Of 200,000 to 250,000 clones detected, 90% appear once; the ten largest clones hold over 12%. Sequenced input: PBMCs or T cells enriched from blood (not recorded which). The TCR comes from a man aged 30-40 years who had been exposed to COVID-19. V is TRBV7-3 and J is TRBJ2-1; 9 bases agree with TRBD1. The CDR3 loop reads CASSFGTGIYNEQFF. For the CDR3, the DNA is TGTGCCAGCAGCTTCGGGACAGGGATTTACAATGAGCAGTTCTTC.